This TCR beta chain originates from a study of beta chain features in type 1 diabetes (dated by TCRdb to the late 2010s). About the full investigation: No differences in mean age, gender distribution, total cell number or subset yield were found between patients and healthy donors. Across all samples, 90 million to 130 million sorted cells were examined, and cell number per subset correlated strongly with RNA yield. The study compared TCRB repertoires of sorted circulating CD4+ T cell subsets between recently diagnosed type 1 diabetes patients and matched healthy donors. Whereas all 28 donors provided naive and central memory subsets, regulatory and stem cell-like memory subsets were isolated from just 8 patients and roughly eight healthy donors.

About this clone: This receptor's antigen is unknown. It has no much larger one-base neighbor in the sample; base qualities were not kept.

The entire amount of isolated RNA was reverse transcribed using the High Capacity cDNA Reverse Transcription Kit, so the sequenced TCRB transcripts were expressed ones. Naive, central memory and regulatory T cell samples underwent deep immunoSEQ sequencing, averaging approximately 3.3 million total reads per sample. Sorted cells were lysed in RLT buffer and RNA was extracted with DNase-treated RNeasy Micro or Mini kits, depending on cell number. To prevent cross-contamination, every cell subset was processed on its own, while patient and healthy donor samples were processed together. TCRB sequences were amplified from cDNA with the immunoSEQ multiplex PCR, producing 87-bp fragments spanning the CDR3 region. Sequencing of the amplicons was performed on the Illumina HiSeq platform. The authors processed their data as follows. PCR bias was corrected computationally using synthetic template baselines, and reads within Hamming distance 2 were collapsed, with unmergeable singletons discarded. Reads were aligned against IMGT to assign V, D and J genes, CDR3 length and insertions or deletions at six rearrangement sites. Within each subset, clonotype counts were normalized to sorted cell number, and only after that were true diversity and Gini coefficients computed with the tcR R package. Repertoire sharing was quantified using the overlap coefficient calculated on TCRB nucleotide sequences. This immuneACCESS table, as held by TCRdb, lists in-frame sequences with V and J called but not all clones. Of the missing ones, under half trace to an unresolved V gene in checked studies; the others have no known cause. V, J and clone size are those of that table, while D and trimming were read from the DNA. In this sample the table shows 110,000 to 150,000 clones, around 8.7% of which occur a single time. The ten largest make up about 0.68% of the sample.

Via the germline V gene, CDR1 is LGHNT and CDR2 FRNRAP. The CDR3 starts with the cysteine, ends with the phenylalanine, and has 17 residues. CDR3 DNA only is kept here, 51 bases in frame from base 1. V is pared back by 1 base and J by 2 bases, with 14 bases lying between the germline termini. Each donor gave one peripheral blood draw, averaging approximately 0.11 L, which was collected into heparinised tubes. Using a panel that included CD45RO, CCR7, CD25, CD127, CD95 and CD27, naive, central memory, regulatory and stem cell-like memory CD4+ T cells were sorted on a BD FACSAria II. Every sorted population had a purity above 98%. PBMCs were isolated immediately by Lymphoprep density gradient centrifugation and stained directly without culture. Samples were stained and sorted in pairs, with one healthy donor and one patient per experiment, so that batch effects were minimized. Results the study describes overall, beyond this receptor: Because cDNA rather than genomic DNA was sequenced, highly expressing activated cells could have been over-represented, although no difference in activation and CD3 levels was found between groups. Because small numbers of individuals were included in the HLA sub-analyses, any influence of HLA type on TCRB rearrangement was left unresolved. Naive, central memory and regulatory TCRB repertoires appeared to be more alike among patients than among healthy donors. PCR might favor shorter templates, but patient and control samples were amplified and corrected together, so any skew would affect both groups equally. Fewer insertions and more nucleotide deletions at VDJ recombination sites were observed in patients with type 1 diabetes, implying thymic rearrangement abnormalities. Type 1 diabetes patients showed a moderate but significant shortening of TCRB CDR3 length in all four CD4+ subsets.

Source material: central memory CD4+ T cells from blood. The TCR sequence derives from a man in his late teens or twenties in good health. The chain employs TRBV12-5 and TRBJ2-2; the D segment could be TRBD2, given 6 matching bases. The CDR3 is CASGLGLGGDNTGELFF. The DNA sequence is TGTGCTAGTGGTTTGGGGTTGGGCGGGGATAACACCGGGGAGCTGTTTTTT.